The rows below give T cell receptor beta chains drawn from one sample of a study of blood T cell repertoires in COVID-19. Profiled with immunoSEQ multiplex PCR; TCRdb holds only in-frame clones, not every one. The data hold roughly 76,000 clones, with 60% to 85% observed a single time. The sequenced material came from peripheral blood. Source of these receptors: a man in his 70s with acute or convalescent COVID-19. Each CDR3 is given with its conserved first and last residue. Fields, in order: V gene, J gene, clone size, D gene, CDR3 protein, CDR3 DNA. D genes are given only for firm matches. Clone size is given for some rows only: seen once, a few or many times, or a class if the clone is expanded.

TRBV19	TRBJ2-6	-	TRBD1	CASRTGGSGANVLTF	TGTGCCAGTAGAACAGGGGGCTCTGGGGCCAACGTCCTGACTTTC
TRBV5-1	TRBJ1-1	once	-	CASSLGTGLNTEAFF	TGCGCCAGCAGCTTGGGTACAGGTTTGAACACTGAAGCTTTCTTT
TRBV24-1	TRBJ2-1	-	-	CATSVGTSSYNEQFF	TGTGCCACCAGTGTTGGCACCTCCTCCTACAATGAGCAGTTCTTC
TRBV28	TRBJ2-2	-	TRBD2	CASTAGGLAGDHGELFF	TGTGCCAGCACCGCGGGGGGACTAGCGGGAGACCACGGGGAGCTGTTTTTT
TRBV5-1	TRBJ2-7	once	TRBD2	CASSLLTSVISYEQYF	TGCGCCAGCAGCTTACTGACTAGCGTGATAAGCTACGAGCAGTACTTC
TRBV27	TRBJ2-5	-	TRBD2	CASSATVTSGLRVVIQYF	TGTGCCAGCTCCGCTACTGTGACTAGCGGGCTCAGGGTGGTGATCCAGTACTTC
TRBV7-2	TRBJ2-5	-	-	CASSLAFGSGETQYF	TGTGCCAGCAGCTTAGCGTTCGGGAGTGGAGAGACCCAGTACTTC
TRBV9	TRBJ2-1	-	-	CASSLGTGWQGYNEQFF	TGTGCCAGCAGCCTAGGGACCGGGTGGCAGGGTTACAATGAGCAGTTCTTC
TRBV7-3	TRBJ1-6	-	TRBD1	CASSAGQGYNSPLHF	TGTGCCAGCAGCGCTGGACAGGGGTATAATTCACCCCTCCACTTT
TRBV20-1	TRBJ2-1	-	-	CSVSGQTPAFF	TGCAGTGTTAGCGGACAGACCCCCGCGTTCTTC
TRBV5-1	TRBJ2-7	-	TRBD2	CASSLRAGGYEQYF	TGCGCCAGCAGCTTGAGAGCGGGAGGATACGAGCAGTACTTC
TRBV6-5	TRBJ2-7	-	TRBD2	CASIKSGRSEQYF	TGTGCCAGCATCAAGTCCGGGAGGAGCGAGCAGTACTTC
TRBV6-2/TRBV6-3	TRBJ2-7	-	TRBD2	CASSTRLAGGGSEQYF	TGTGCCAGCAGTACCCGACTAGCGGGAGGCGGGTCGGAGCAGTACTTC
TRBV21-1	TRBJ2-1	-	-	CASSRYRLAGDNNEQFF	TGTGCCAGCAGCAGGTATAGGCTAGCGGGAGACAACAATGAGCAGTTCTTC
TRBV6-5	TRBJ1-2	few	TRBD1	CASSTTGVYGYTF	TGTGCCAGCAGTACCACAGGGGTCTATGGCTACACCTTC
TRBV28	TRBJ2-7	-	-	CASSSWDTSQSYEQYF	TGTGCCAGCAGTTCCTGGGACACTTCTCAATCCTACGAGCAGTACTTC
TRBV5-1	TRBJ2-3	-	TRBD2	CASSPRGSSDTQYF	TGCGCCAGCAGCCCGCGGGGGAGCTCGGATACGCAGTATTTT
TRBV7-9	TRBJ2-7	few	TRBD2	CASSLEGLAGARSYEQYF	TGTGCCAGCAGCTTAGAGGGCCTAGCGGGAGCCCGCTCCTACGAGCAGTACTTC
TRBV7-2	TRBJ1-5	-	-	CASSPAGGGRIPQHF	TGTGCCAGCAGCCCAGCGGGGGGCGGGAGAATACCCCAGCATTTT
TRBV15	TRBJ1-1	-	-	CATSRDLDSEAFF	TGTGCCACCAGCAGAGATCTGGACAGTGAAGCTTTCTTT
TRBV7-9	TRBJ1-5	-	-	CASSTQNQPQHF	TGTGCCAGCAGCACCCAGAATCAGCCCCAGCATTTT
TRBV7-2	TRBJ2-7	-	TRBD2	CASSPSSGTSSYEQYF	TGTGCCAGCAGCCCATCTAGCGGGACAAGCTCCTACGAGCAGTACTTC
TRBV10-1	TRBJ2-2	-	-	CASSGGAGELFF	TGCGCCAGCAGTGGGGGGGCCGGGGAGCTGTTTTTT
TRBV5-1	TRBJ2-7	-	-	CASSLDPLDSSYEQYF	TGCGCCAGCAGCTTGGATCCGTTAGACAGCTCCTACGAGCAGTACTTC
TRBV5-6	TRBJ1-2	-	TRBD1	CASTPGTGPYGYTF	TGTGCCAGCACCCCAGGGACAGGGCCCTATGGCTACACCTTC
TRBV3-1/TRBV3-2	TRBJ2-1	-	TRBD2	CASSQSAHGGYNEQFF	TGTGCCAGCAGCCAATCCGCCCACGGGGGGTACAATGAGCAGTTCTTC
TRBV23-1	TRBJ2-7	-	TRBD1	CASSQRDRVRYEQYF	TGCGCCAGCAGTCAAAGGGACAGAGTGAGGTACGAGCAGTACTTC
TRBV7-9	TRBJ2-1	-	-	CASSPTSNNNEQFF	TGTGCCAGCAGCCCCACGTCGAACAACAATGAGCAGTTCTTC
TRBV27	TRBJ1-3	-	-	CASRQQGFGNTIYF	TGTGCCAGCAGGCAACAGGGATTCGGTAACACCATATATTTT
TRBV6-5	TRBJ2-7	-	-	CASSRSWGPYEQYF	TGTGCCAGCAGTCGGAGTTGGGGGCCTTACGAGCAGTACTTC
TRBV28	TRBJ2-7	-	TRBD2	CASSPPTAGGYEQYF	TGTGCCAGCAGCCCGCCGACAGCGGGAGGTTACGAGCAGTACTTC
TRBV6-1	TRBJ1-1	few	TRBD1	CASSESGSGGEAFF	TGTGCCAGCAGTGAATCAGGGTCAGGGGGTGAAGCTTTCTTT
TRBV19	TRBJ1-5	-	TRBD1	CASGEGQGAYQPQHF	TGTGCCAGTGGGGAAGGACAGGGGGCTTATCAGCCCCAGCATTTT
TRBV3-1/TRBV3-2	TRBJ2-1	once	-	CASSRLTARDEQFF	TGTGCCAGCAGCCGCCTGACGGCGCGGGATGAGCAGTTCTTC
TRBV24-1	TRBJ2-6	-	TRBD2	CATSDLLAEGSGANVLTF	TGTGCCACCAGTGATTTGCTAGCGGAGGGTTCTGGGGCCAACGTCCTGACTTTC
TRBV10-2	TRBJ1-1	-	-	CASSEGALNTEAFF	TGCGCCAGCAGTGAAGGGGCCCTGAACACTGAAGCTTTCTTT
TRBV7-9	TRBJ2-2	once	TRBD2	CASSLVRPTSENTGELFF	TGTGCCAGCAGCTTAGTGCGGCCGACTAGCGAAAACACCGGGGAGCTGTTTTTT
TRBV5-4	TRBJ2-5	-	TRBD2	CASSLKGLAGGETQYF	TGTGCCAGCAGCTTGAAGGGACTAGCGGGAGGAGAGACCCAGTACTTC
TRBV18	TRBJ2-2	-	-	CASSPTGAGWTTGELFF	TGTGCCAGCTCACCCACAGGGGCGGGATGGACCACCGGGGAGCTGTTTTTT
TRBV18	TRBJ2-7	-	TRBD1	CASSPLDREEEQYF	TGTGCCAGCTCGCCCTTGGACAGGGAAGAGGAGCAGTACTTC
TRBV28	TRBJ2-6	-	TRBD1	CASRPQGAGANVLTF	TGTGCCAGCAGACCACAGGGGGCTGGGGCCAACGTCCTGACTTTC
TRBV28	TRBJ1-1	-	TRBD1	CASSFGDRSHTEAFF	TGTGCCAGCAGTTTCGGGGACAGGAGCCACACTGAAGCTTTCTTT
TRBV6-5	TRBJ1-2	-	TRBD1	CASSKGQWDYGYTF	TGTGCCAGCAGTAAGGGACAGTGGGACTATGGCTACACCTTC
TRBV4-1	TRBJ1-4	few	-	CASSRVPGANEKLFF	TGCGCCAGCAGCCGGGTCCCAGGGGCTAATGAAAAACTGTTTTTT
TRBV4-3	TRBJ2-1	few	TRBD2	CASSQGGQRGYNEQFF	TGCGCCAGCAGCCAAGGTGGCCAGCGGGGATACAATGAGCAGTTCTTC
TRBV28	TRBJ1-3	-	-	CASRPRARAIYF	TGTGCCAGCAGGCCCCGAGCCCGAGCCATATATTTT
TRBV7-2	TRBJ1-4	-	-	CASSRSGGGTNEKLFF	TGTGCCAGCAGCCGGAGTGGCGGGGGAACTAATGAAAAACTGTTTTTT
TRBV11-2	TRBJ1-2	-	-	CASSTPGLFSGYTF	TGTGCCAGCAGCACCCCTGGACTGTTTAGTGGCTACACCTTC
TRBV11-3	TRBJ2-1	-	-	CASSLGPPVNNEQFF	TGTGCCAGCAGCTTAGGTCCGCCGGTCAATAATGAGCAGTTCTTC
TRBV2	TRBJ2-2	-	TRBD2	CASSEQAGVTGELFF	TGTGCCAGCAGTGAACAAGCGGGAGTCACCGGGGAGCTGTTTTTT
TRBV6-5	TRBJ2-1	once	TRBD2	CASTLLAGDNEQFF	TGTGCCAGCACCTTACTAGCGGGAGACAATGAGCAGTTCTTC
TRBV29-1	TRBJ1-2	-	-	CSVDNGYTF	TGCAGCGTTGACAATGGCTACACCTTC
TRBV19	TRBJ1-3	-	-	CASSNLQGLSGNTIYF	TGTGCCAGTAGTAATCTTCAGGGCCTCTCTGGAAACACCATATATTTT
TRBV28	TRBJ1-2	-	TRBD1	CASSPGTGEVNYGYTF	TGTGCCAGCAGCCCCGGGACAGGGGAAGTCAACTATGGCTACACCTTC
TRBV9	TRBJ2-2	few	-	CASSYSGQTGELFF	TGTGCCAGCAGCTATTCAGGACAGACCGGGGAGCTGTTTTTT
TRBV11-2	TRBJ1-4	-	-	CASSLAAGSGEKLFF	TGTGCCAGCAGCTTAGCGGCAGGGTCCGGCGAAAAACTGTTTTTT
TRBV18	TRBJ2-2	once	-	CASSTDQTGELFF	TGTGCCAGCTCAACAGATCAGACCGGGGAGCTGTTTTTT
TRBV14	TRBJ1-2	-	-	CASSSSLGYDYGYTF	TGTGCCAGCAGCTCTAGTCTCGGCTATGACTATGGCTACACCTTC
TRBV14	TRBJ2-5	-	TRBD2	CASSLRLAGGTQYF	TGTGCCAGCAGCCTACGACTAGCGGGAGGGACCCAGTACTTC